The 24 T cell receptor beta chains in this list originate from one sample, sequenced in a study of T cells in localized non-small cell lung cancer. Assay: immunoSEQ multiplex PCR; the TCRdb copy retains only in-frame clones and omits some. This sample has 20,000 to 25,000 clones, with around 90% found just once. The material was peripheral blood, obtained before any cancer treatment. Every receptor here comes from a man between 40 and 75 years old with stage I squamous cell lung carcinoma.

The rearrangement links TRBV7-2 to TRBJ1-2, with D perhaps TRBD1 (5 bases). The CDR3 runs 16 residues. Trimming pared 4 bases from V and 0 bases from J, leaving 15 bases between. The germline gives CDR1 SGHTA, CDR2 FQGNSA. CDR3 region: CASSSLEGLANYGYTF. Written as DNA, the CDR3 is TGTGCCAGCAGCTCTCTTGAGGGGTTAGCTAACTATGGCTACACCTTC.

This clone was seen a single time. This rearrangement joins TRBV28 to TRBJ1-5; TRBD1 is a possible D gene (6 bases). The germline gives CDR1 MDHEN, CDR2 SYDVKM. CDR3 length: 15 amino acids. V was pared by 3 bases and J by 4 bases, with 13 bases between. The CDR3 DNA follows: TGTGCCAGCAGTTTGGGGGGGGCGCCGAATCAGCCCCAGCATTTT. Its protein product is CASSLGGAPNQPQHF.

The chain is built from TRBV4-1 and TRBJ2-7; 8 positions agree with TRBD1. Germline V gene lookup returns CDR1 MGHRA and CDR2 YSYEKL. The V segment lost 5 bases and the J segment 1 base; nucleotides outside the gene matches: 1. The CDR3 extends over 13 amino acids. The CDR3 DNA reads TGCGCCAGCAGCTGGGACAGGTCCTACGAGCAGTACTTC. Amino acid sequence: CASSWDRSYEQYF.

The rearrangement links TRBV18 to TRBJ1-2; D perhaps matches TRBD1 (5 bases). This CDR3 contains 15 residues. V was shortened by 1 base and J by 0 bases, with 9 bases between the two germline ends. Per germline, CDR1 KGHSH and CDR2 LQKENI. Written as DNA, the CDR3 is TGTGCCAGCTCACCACGACAGATCCCTAACTATGGCTACACCTTC. Translated: CASSPRQIPNYGYTF.

The chain carries TRBV27 and TRBJ1-4, with a weak D call TRBD1 (6 bases). The CDR3 totals 17 residues. Germline CDR1 MNHEY, CDR2 SMNVEV (reference sequence). Trimming took 1 base from V and 8 from J, leaving 20 bases between them. CDR3 region: CASSLLGSGVRGEKLFF. Written as DNA, the CDR3 is TGTGCCAGCAGTTTATTAGGGTCGGGAGTCAGGGGCGAAAAACTGTTTTTT. Based on the CDR3 plus reference TRBV27 and TRBJ1-4, the full variable domain is EAQVTQNPRYLITVTGKKLTVTCSQNMNHEYMSWYRQDPGLGLRQIYYSMNVEVTDKGDVPEGYKVSRKEKRNFPLILESPSPNQTSLYFCASSLLGSGVRGEKLFFGSGTQLSVL.

The chain has TRBV9 and TRBJ2-7; D might be TRBD1 or TRBD2, each matching 6 bases. The CDR3 loop spans 11 amino acids. Deletions cut 7 bases from V and 7 bases from J, with 12 bases between. In germline, CDR1 is SGDLS, CDR2 YYNGEE. CDR3 residues: CASGGRGEQYF. For the CDR3, the DNA is TGTGCCAGCGGGGGGCGAGGGGAGCAGTACTTC.

The chain employs TRBV2 and TRBJ1-5; 10 bases line up with TRBD1. This CDR3 is 17 amino acids long. The V gene end was trimmed by 6 bases and the J gene end by 6 bases; junction bases not matched to a gene: 14. CDR1 and CDR2 from the germline V gene are SNHLY and FYNNEI. CDR3 DNA sequence: TGTGCCAGCAGAGGGACAGGGGACGGAAAAGGGGCTCAGCCCCAGCATTTT. This translates into CASRGTGDGKGAQPQHF.

CDR3 in amino acids: CASSLMFTDTQYF. The CDR3 bases are TGCGCCAGCAGCTTGATGTTCACAGATACGCAGTATTTT. The J gene is TRBJ2-3, the V gene TRBV5-1; D gene unclear. Trimming stripped 1 base from V and 2 bases from J, with 5 bases between. The CDR3 is 13 amino acids. Germline V gene lookup returns CDR1 SGHRS and CDR2 YFSETQ.

This clone was picked up one time. V and J are TRBV6-5 and TRBJ1-1, with a tentative D call TRBD1 (5 bases). This CDR3 is built from 13 residues. V lost 0 bases and J 6 bases, leaving 8 bases between the germline ends. The germline V gene encodes CDR1 MNHEY and CDR2 SVGAGI. CDR3 sequence reads: CASSYSQGPEAFF. CDR3 nucleotides: TGTGCCAGCAGTTACTCCCAGGGCCCTGAAGCTTTCTTT.

This clone came up once. The CDR3 reads CASSTWGAYYTEAFF. The CDR3 DNA is TGCGCCAGCAGTACGTGGGGGGCTTATTACACTGAAGCTTTCTTT. The V call is TRBV5-1, the J call TRBJ1-1, with a tentative D call TRBD1 (6 bases). The CDR3 is made up of 15 amino acids. Germline values: CDR1 SGHRS, CDR2 YFSETQ. Deletions cut 5 bases from V and 3 bases from J, with 17 bases between.

The rearrangement uses TRBV5-6 and TRBJ2-3, with 8 bases that match TRBD1. The junction had 2 bases not matched to a gene; V was cut back by 2 bases and J by 3 bases. CDR1 is SGHDT, CDR2 YYEEEE, per germline. The CDR3 covers 14 residues. In DNA form, the CDR3 reads TGTGCCAGCAGCTTAGACAGGGGAACAGATACGCAGTATTTT. Translating it yields CASSLDRGTDTQYF.

The rearrangement joins TRBV18 to TRBJ1-1; 8 nucleotides match TRBD1. The germline V gene encodes CDR1 KGHSH and CDR2 LQKENI. The V segment lost 5 bases and the J segment 7 bases; nucleotides outside the gene matches: 6. The CDR3 contains 13 residues. The CDR3 coding sequence is TGTGCCAGCTCATCAACAGGGGGTGGTGAAGCTTTCTTT. This codes for CASSSTGGGEAFF.

The chain combines TRBV7-8 with TRBJ1-3, with TRBD1 matching 11 bases. CDR1 is SGHVS and CDR2 is FQNEAQ in the germline V gene. V was clipped by 5 bases and J by 4 bases; unmatched bases: 4. The CDR3 runs 15 residues. This CDR3 reads CASSVWDRGGNTIYF. The DNA of the CDR3 is TGTGCCAGCAGCGTATGGGACAGGGGGGGAAACACCATATATTTT.

The chain is built from TRBV6-1 and TRBJ1-3; maybe TRBD1 (5 bases). Germline values: CDR1 MNHNS, CDR2 SASEGT. This CDR3 spans 17 amino acids. Deletions cut 1 base from V and 0 bases from J, with 13 bases between. CDR3 amino acids: CASSEGGRELSGNTIYF. The CDR3 nucleotides read TGTGCCAGCAGTGAAGGGGGACGAGAACTCTCTGGAAACACCATATATTTT.

This rearrangement joins TRBV4-1 to TRBJ1-2; perhaps TRBD1 as D (5 bases). The CDR3 runs to 17 residues. V shed 0 bases and J shed 3 bases, with 17 bases lying between them. CDR1 and CDR2 from the germline V gene are MGHRA and YSYEKL. CDR3: CASSQERQLVPYYGYTF. CDR3 coding DNA: TGCGCCAGCAGCCAAGAAAGACAGCTCGTACCCTACTATGGCTACACCTTC.

This sequence joins TRBV19 and TRBJ1-1; tentatively, D is TRBD1 (5 bases). The CDR3 is 16 residues long. From germline, CDR1 is LNHDA and CDR2 SQIVND (reference sequence). V was cut by 1 base and J by 1 base, with 13 bases left in between. The DNA of the CDR3 is TGTGCCAGTAGTATAGGCTGGGGACGGGGGAACACTGAAGCTTTCTTT. This gives the protein CASSIGWGRGNTEAFF.

This chain uses TRBV7-9 with TRBJ2-7; 12 positions match TRBD1. The CDR3 consists of 15 residues. From germline, CDR1 is SEHNR and CDR2 FQNEAQ (reference sequence). The V and J ends lost 4 bases and 5 bases, in that order; junction bases with no gene match: 6. The CDR3 reads CASSSGDRGRNEQYF. The CDR3 DNA follows: TGTGCCAGCAGCTCGGGGGACAGGGGGCGGAACGAGCAGTACTTC.

The chain has TRBV19 and TRBJ2-3, with D possibly matching TRBD2 (6 bases). Trimming removed 5 bases from V and 0 bases from J, with 18 bases in between. Looked up from germline, CDR1 is LNHDA and CDR2 is SQIVND (reference sequence). CDR3 length: 17 residues. This CDR3 is CASSSPWGEPSTDTQYF. CDR3 nucleotide sequence: TGTGCCAGTAGTTCTCCCTGGGGGGAACCAAGCACAGATACGCAGTATTTT.

The chain uses TRBV2 and TRBJ1-4; 7 nucleotides line up with TRBD1. The V segment lost 3 bases and the J segment 8 bases; nucleotides outside the gene matches: 6. The CDR3 has 14 amino acids. CDR1 is SNHLY, CDR2 FYNNEI, per germline. CDR3 nucleotide sequence: TGTGCCAGCAGTGAGGAGGGGGCCTCCGAAAAACTGTTTTTT. This codes for CASSEEGASEKLFF.

The count of this clone is one. The rearrangement joins TRBV12-5 to TRBJ1-5, with unresolved D. CDR3 length equals 12 residues. In germline, CDR1 is LGHNT, CDR2 FRNRAP. The V end lost 2 bases, the J end lost 8 bases, and 7 bases lay between the germline ends. The CDR3 protein is CASGLRSEPQHF. CDR3 nucleotides: TGTGCTAGTGGTTTGAGGTCGGAGCCCCAGCATTTT.

V gene TRBV7-7 combines with J gene TRBJ2-1; 11 bases are a match to TRBD2. Germline V gives CDR1 SSHAT, CDR2 FNYEAQ (reference sequence). V shed 1 base, J shed 6 bases, and the junction held 5 bases outside the gene matches. The CDR3 length is 16 residues. This CDR3 reads CASSLELAGGLNEQFF. The DNA of the CDR3 is TGTGCCAGCAGCTTAGAGCTAGCGGGGGGCCTCAATGAGCAGTTCTTC.

The chain has TRBV5-4 and TRBJ2-5; weak D call: TRBD2 (5 bases). V was pared by 2 bases and J by 9 bases, with 14 bases between. The CDR3 has 13 residues. Germline V lookup: CDR1 SGHNT, CDR2 YYREEE (reference sequence). Here the CDR3 reads CASSLERLRAQYF. CDR3 sequence (DNA): TGTGCCAGCAGCTTAGAGCGGTTGAGGGCCCAGTACTTC.

This rearrangement joins TRBV7-8 to TRBJ2-3; D is undetermined. The germline V gene encodes CDR1 SGHVS and CDR2 FQNEAQ. The CDR3 sequence is 11 residues long. V was trimmed by 7 bases and J by 6 bases, leaving 8 bases between them. This CDR3 reads CASTNTDTQYF. CDR3 coding DNA: TGTGCCAGCACCAATACCGATACGCAGTATTTT.

The CDR3 is CASSVAVGSTDTQYF. The CDR3 region has the DNA TGTGCCAGCAGCGTAGCTGTCGGAAGCACAGATACGCAGTATTTT. The chain has TRBV9 and TRBJ2-3; no clear D. V was shortened by 0 bases and J by 0 bases, with 8 bases between the two germline ends. This CDR3 comprises 15 residues. CDR1 and CDR2 from the germline V gene are SGDLS and YYNGEE. The complete variable domain, with remaining parts taken from reference TRBV9 and TRBJ2-3, reads DSGVTQTPKHLITATGQRVTLRCSPRSGDLSVYWYQQSLDQGLQFLIQYYNGEERAKGNILERFSAQQFPDLHSELNLSSLELGDSALYFCASSVAVGSTDTQYFGPGTRLTVL.